The rows below give T cell receptor beta chains drawn from one sample of a study of identical twins. TCRdb reprocessed the 5' RACE reads with MiXCR, giving one entry per CDR3 protein. The profile shows some 690,000 distinct CDR3 sequences, approximately 21% of them singletons. These data also featured in a second study, about T cells expressing NK-cell markers.

The material sequenced was PBMCs. The receptor set was obtained from a woman younger than 30 in good health. Both conserved end residues are part of each CDR3. A D gene is named only where the DNA matches it firmly. Clone sizes are given selectively: once, few, many, or a class where the clone is expanded.

v_call	j_call	clone_size	d_call	cdr3_aa	cdr3_nt
TRBV12-3/TRBV12-4	TRBJ2-7	NA	TRBD2	CASSPGLAGDIAYEQYF	TGTGCCAGCAGCCCAGGACTAGCGGGAGATATCGCATACGAGCAGTACTTC
TRBV9	TRBJ2-3	NA	NA	CASSTRTSSYGDTQYF	TGTGCCAGCAGCACTCGGACGTCATCGTATGGAGATACGCAGTATTTT
TRBV6-1	TRBJ2-1	few	TRBD2	CASRAGLAGYNEQFF	TGTGCCAGCAGGGCCGGACTAGCGGGATACAATGAGCAGTTCTTC
TRBV12-3/TRBV12-4	TRBJ1-2	few	TRBD1	CASRRQGAIYGYTF	TGTGCCAGCAGAAGACAGGGGGCGATTTATGGCTACACCTTC
TRBV5-1	TRBJ1-1	NA	NA	CASSLEGGPNTEAFF	TGCGCCAGCAGCCTGGAGGGGGGACCGAACACTGAAGCTTTCTTT
TRBV7-9	TRBJ1-5	many	TRBD1	CASSSEEDRVQPQHF	TGTGCCAGCAGCTCTGAAGAAGACAGGGTGCAGCCCCAGCATTTT
TRBV11-3	TRBJ2-3	once	TRBD1	CASRSYRGNTDTQYF	TGTGCCAGCAGAAGTTACAGGGGAAACACAGATACGCAGTATTTT
TRBV5-1	TRBJ2-3	NA	NA	CASSLAVITDTQYF	TGCGCCAGCAGCCTAGCCGTTATCACAGATACGCAGTATTTT
TRBV9	TRBJ2-7	few	NA	CASSVAGIPYEQYF	TGTGCCAGCAGCGTAGCAGGCATCCCCTACGAGCAGTACTTC
TRBV20-1	TRBJ2-1	many	NA	CSARYGGHEQFF	TGCAGTGCTAGATACGGAGGCCATGAGCAGTTCTTC
TRBV5-1	TRBJ2-3	few	TRBD2	CASSLGYGGTSTDTQYF	TGCGCCAGCAGCTTGGGCTACGGGGGGACTAGCACAGATACGCAGTATTTT
TRBV20-1	TRBJ1-1	many	NA	CSAATGNTEAFF	TGCAGTGCCGCAACAGGGAACACTGAAGCTTTCTTT
TRBV5-1	TRBJ1-4	NA	TRBD1	CASRSGTEVMALEKLFF	TGCGCCAGCAGGTCCGGGACAGAGGTTATGGCATTAGAAAAACTGTTTTTT
TRBV20-1	TRBJ2-5	few	TRBD2	CSAQKKAGRQKETQYF	TGCAGTGCCCAGAAAAAAGCGGGGCGACAGAAAGAGACCCAGTACTTC
TRBV10-3	TRBJ1-1	NA	NA	CAISGALNTEAFF	TGTGCCATCAGTGGAGCCTTGAACACTGAAGCTTTCTTT
TRBV7-6	TRBJ2-5	NA	NA	CASSSDRQGAQYF	TGTGCCAGCAGCTCCGACCGCCAAGGGGCCCAGTACTTC
TRBV5-6	TRBJ2-5	NA	TRBD1	CASSTELDRGIRTQYF	TGTGCCAGCAGCACCGAATTGGACAGGGGGATCAGGACCCAGTACTTC
TRBV6-1	TRBJ2-5	NA	TRBD1	CASRNQGTGGRQETQYF	TGTGCCAGCAGGAACCAGGGGACAGGGGGTAGGCAAGAGACCCAGTACTTC
TRBV29-1	TRBJ1-1	NA	NA	CSCRFMNTEAFF	TGCAGCTGCAGATTCATGAACACTGAAGCTTTCTTT
TRBV7-2	TRBJ2-7	NA	TRBD1	CASAPRGTGSTYEQYF	TGTGCCAGCGCTCCAAGAGGGACAGGGTCAACCTACGAGCAGTACTTC
TRBV18	TRBJ1-6	NA	NA	CASSPGNNSPLHF	TGTGCCAGCTCACCAGGGAATAATTCACCCCTCCACTTT
TRBV20-1	TRBJ2-7	few	NA	CSAYPGPGDEQYF	TGCAGTGCTTACCCGGGTCCTGGGGACGAGCAGTACTTC
TRBV15	TRBJ2-7	NA	NA	CATSREGSSSYEQYF	TGTGCCACCAGCAGAGAAGGATCGAGCTCCTACGAGCAGTACTTC
TRBV29-1	TRBJ2-2	few	TRBD1	CSASAADRGTGELFF	TGCAGCGCCTCAGCCGCGGACAGGGGGACCGGGGAGCTGTTTTTT
TRBV29-1	TRBJ2-6	NA	NA	CSVAARDTVSSGANVLTF	TGCAGCGTTGCTGCCCGGGACACCGTCTCCTCTGGGGCCAACGTCCTGACTTTC
TRBV7-9	TRBJ1-3	NA	NA	CASSSSLRTSGNTIYF	TGTGCCAGCAGCTCTAGCCTGAGGACCTCTGGAAACACCATATATTTT
TRBV5-1	TRBJ2-1	NA	NA	CASSSQGSSDEQFF	TGCGCCAGCAGTTCCCAGGGGAGCTCCGATGAGCAGTTCTTC
TRBV5-1	TRBJ1-1	NA	NA	CASSLHANTEAFF	TGCGCCAGCAGCCTACACGCGAACACTGAAGCTTTCTTT
TRBV5-1	TRBJ1-4	few	NA	CASSLRQGQEKLFF	TGCGCCAGCAGCTTGCGGCAGGGGCAAGAAAAACTGTTTTTT
TRBV6-5	TRBJ2-5	NA	NA	CASSYRASDYQETQYF	TGTGCCAGCAGTTATAGGGCTAGCGATTACCAAGAGACCCAGTACTTC
TRBV6-5	TRBJ2-7	NA	NA	CASSYDTGVPRVQYF	TGTGCCAGCAGTTACGACACGGGAGTACCTAGGGTGCAGTACTTC
TRBV20-1	TRBJ2-3	few	NA	CSAPRWERATDTQYF	TGCAGTGCGCCTAGGTGGGAGAGGGCCACAGATACGCAGTATTTT
TRBV5-1	TRBJ2-1	NA	NA	CASAFNNEQFF	TGCGCCAGCGCTTTTAACAATGAGCAGTTCTTC
TRBV5-6	TRBJ2-6	NA	NA	CASTQGFSGANVLTF	TGTGCCAGCACCCAGGGGTTCTCTGGGGCCAACGTCCTGACTTTC
TRBV5-1	TRBJ1-2	NA	NA	CASSPGHTYGYTF	TGCGCCAGCAGCCCTGGACATACTTATGGCTACACCTTC
TRBV9	TRBJ2-3	NA	TRBD2	CASSTSGGASDTQYF	TGTGCCAGCTCTACTAGCGGGGGGGCCTCAGATACGCAGTATTTT
TRBV5-1	TRBJ1-2	few	NA	CASSLDTGRGQYGYTF	TGCGCCAGCAGCTTGGACACAGGGCGGGGCCAATATGGCTACACCTTC
TRBV20-1	TRBJ2-1	NA	TRBD2	CSARGTSGRAWNEQFF	TGCAGTGCTAGAGGTACTAGCGGGAGGGCCTGGAATGAGCAGTTCTTC
TRBV4-3	TRBJ2-7	many	TRBD2	CASSRGTSQSYEQYF	TGCGCCAGCAGCCGAGGGACTAGCCAGTCCTACGAGCAGTACTTC
TRBV10-3	TRBJ2-7	few	NA	CAISPFQTRIFDYEQYF	TGTGCCATCAGCCCCTTTCAGACACGGATATTTGACTACGAGCAGTACTTC
TRBV7-2	TRBJ2-7	NA	TRBD2	CASSLTGREDEQYF	TGTGCCAGCAGCTTAACTGGGAGGGAGGACGAGCAGTACTTC